A single T cell receptor beta chain is shown here with its context. This specimen comes from a study of T cells expressing NK-cell markers. Study-level background: Seven HCMV-seropositive donors and one seronegative donor made up the eight sequenced donors.

With the 5' RACE reads reprocessed, TCRdb shows one record per CDR3 protein and no DNA. The listing contains around 14,000 distinct CDR3 sequences. The sample taken for sequencing was blood T cells: a sorted CD56 or NKG2C T cell subset, CD4+ or CD8+ T cells, or bulk PBMC T cells (not recorded which). The TCR sequence derives from a man aged 18-75 years in good health.

The CDR3 spells CATTGTDTQYF. The rearrangement uses TRBV10-3 and TRBJ2-3; absent DNA, TCRdb's TRBD1 call cannot be checked. This CDR3 has 11 residues. Germline V gene lookup returns CDR1 ENHRY and CDR2 SYGVKD.